This TCR beta chain was identified during a study of blood T cell repertoires in COVID-19. Looking at the study overall: Sites across the United States, Italy and Spain contributed samples from acute and convalescent COVID-19.

The V gene's germline CDR1 is LGHDT and CDR2 YNNKEL (reference sequence). Unmatched junction bases numbered 7, after V lost 3 bases and J lost 5 bases. The CDR3 length is 15 residues. Those who participated ranged in age from about 18 to 89 years and resided in 24 US areas. Researchers sorted participants into cohorts using their self-reported clinical history. Contact with a PCR-confirmed or clinician-diagnosed COVID-19 case occurred within 2 weeks of entry. TCRdb's copy holds only in-frame clones and misses some; the assay was immunoSEQ multiplex PCR. The sample consists of 200,000 to 250,000 clones, about 87% of them appearing once.

This clonotype was sampled from a woman aged 25-40 years who had been exposed to COVID-19. Input material: PBMCs or T cells enriched from blood (not recorded which). The rearrangement uses TRBV3-1 (or the pseudogene TRBV3-2) and TRBJ2-7; 10 nucleotides align to TRBD2. The CDR3 DNA follows: TGTGCCAGCAGCCAGGGGGGACTAGCGTTCCACGAGCAGTACTTC. Translation gives CASSQGGLAFHEQYF.